This T cell receptor (beta chain) comes out of a study of T-cell memory formation after mild COVID-19. Germline CDR1 reads SGDLS; CDR2 reads YYNGEE. There are 14 residues in the CDR3. The trim removed 0 bases at V and 7 bases at J, leaving 0 bases unmatched. Via MiXCR, TCRdb re-called the 5' RACE reads, giving one row per CDR3 protein. The sample lists roughly 15,000 distinct CDR3 sequences; 20% to 25% were seen once. This chain joins TRBV9 and TRBJ2-1; the match to TRBD1 covers 11 bases. The receptor was derived from a man between 18 and 29 years old who had mild COVID-19 (a few samples of this study predate the infection). Cell type and time point are not known. The sample taken for sequencing was PBMCs or a T cell subset sorted from them (not recorded which). The DNA of the CDR3 is TGTGCCAGCAGCGTAGGGGACAGGGGGAATGAGCAGTTCTTC. Residues: CASSVGDRGNEQFF. The complete variable domain, with remaining parts taken from reference TRBV9 and TRBJ2-1, reads DSGVTQTPKHLITATGQRVTLRCSPRSGDLSVYWYQQSLDQGLQFLIQYYNGEERAKGNILERFSAQQFPDLHSELNLSSLELGDSALYFCASSVGDRGNEQFFGPGTRLTVL.